This T cell receptor beta chain was recovered during a study of cytomegalovirus exposure and HLA in healthy donors. Method: immunoSEQ multiplex PCR; TCRdb's copy keeps in-frame clones and lacks some. The sample records around 400,000 clones, more than 80% being singletons. The table lists this clone with a count of one. The CDR3 has 12 amino acids. Germline CDR1 SGHVS, CDR2 FQNEAQ. Trimming took off 5 bases at V and 7 bases at J, with 11 bases between the two ends. Sequencing used PBMCs. The TCR was taken from a woman aged 18-35 years in good health and CMV-seronegative. This chain joins TRBV7-8 and TRBJ1-1; D gene uncertain. The CDR3 nucleotides read TGTGCCAGCAGCCACCCCGAGGGTGAAGCTTTCTTT. Translated, it gives CASSHPEGEAFF.